Listed below are T cell receptor beta chains from one sample, sequenced in a study of radiation and T cells in renal cell carcinoma. Data came from immunoSEQ multiplex PCR; TCRdb stores just in-frame clones and leaves some out. This sample has about 130,000 clones, with roughly 84% found just once. Material: blood, obtained from a patient whose treatment included radiotherapy and nephrectomy. The receptors derive from a woman between 45 and 60 years old with renal cell carcinoma. The CDR3 runs from the conserved cysteine through the conserved F or W. A D gene is named only where the DNA matches it firmly. The listing skips clone size in some rows; elsewhere it reads once, few, many or a size class.

CDR3 length: 13; clone size: -; D gene: -; J gene: TRBJ1-5; V gene: TRBV29-1; CDR3 protein: CSVQGQLNQPQHF; CDR3 DNA: TGCAGCGTTCAAGGGCAGCTCAATCAGCCCCAGCATTTT
CDR3 length: 13; clone size: once; D gene: -; J gene: TRBJ1-4; V gene: TRBV4-3; CDR3 protein: CASRAGPGEKLFF; CDR3 DNA: TGCGCCAGCAGGGCCGGCCCGGGTGAAAAACTGTTTTTT
CDR3 length: 16; clone size: once; D gene: -; J gene: TRBJ2-7; V gene: TRBV6-5; CDR3 protein: CASSSPRGQSSYEQYF; CDR3 DNA: TGTGCCAGCAGTTCCCCCAGGGGACAAAGCTCCTACGAGCAGTACTTC
CDR3 length: 13; clone size: -; D gene: -; J gene: TRBJ2-7; V gene: TRBV11-2; CDR3 protein: CASSHPPAYEQYF; CDR3 DNA: TGTGCCAGCAGCCACCCCCCCGCCTACGAGCAGTACTTC
CDR3 length: 16; clone size: -; D gene: -; J gene: TRBJ2-5; V gene: TRBV7-9; CDR3 protein: CASSLSWGTNGETQYF; CDR3 DNA: TGTGCCAGCAGCTTAAGTTGGGGGACAAATGGGGAGACCCAGTACTTC
CDR3 length: 11; clone size: -; D gene: -; J gene: TRBJ2-3; V gene: TRBV7-9; CDR3 protein: CASSLEAQQYF; CDR3 DNA: TGTGCCAGCAGCTTGGAGGCGCAGCAGTATTTT
CDR3 length: 11; clone size: -; D gene: -; J gene: TRBJ2-2; V gene: TRBV19; CDR3 protein: CASSIAGELFF; CDR3 DNA: TGTGCCAGTAGTATCGCCGGGGAGCTGTTTTTT
CDR3 length: 15; clone size: -; D gene: -; J gene: TRBJ1-1; V gene: TRBV9; CDR3 protein: CASSVEGFRNTEAFF; CDR3 DNA: TGTGCCAGCAGCGTAGAAGGTTTCCGGAACACTGAAGCTTTCTTT
CDR3 length: 16; clone size: -; D gene: TRBD2; J gene: TRBJ2-1; V gene: TRBV29-1; CDR3 protein: CSVILTGTSGYNEQFF; CDR3 DNA: TGCAGCGTTATACTTACCGGGACTAGCGGCTACAATGAGCAGTTCTTC
CDR3 length: 12; clone size: few; D gene: -; J gene: TRBJ1-2; V gene: TRBV19; CDR3 protein: CASSGQVYGYTF; CDR3 DNA: TGTGCCAGTAGTGGGCAGGTTTATGGCTACACCTTC
CDR3 length: 13; clone size: -; D gene: -; J gene: TRBJ2-7; V gene: TRBV7-8; CDR3 protein: CASSLEEIYEQYF; CDR3 DNA: TGTGCCAGCAGCTTAGAGGAAATTTACGAGCAGTACTTC
CDR3 length: 14; clone size: -; D gene: -; J gene: TRBJ2-1; V gene: TRBV5-4; CDR3 protein: CASSKVRGLDEQFF; CDR3 DNA: TGTGCCAGCAGCAAAGTCCGGGGTTTGGATGAGCAGTTCTTC
CDR3 length: 14; clone size: few; D gene: TRBD1; J gene: TRBJ1-1; V gene: TRBV19; CDR3 protein: CASSMAGGNTEAFF; CDR3 DNA: TGTGCCAGTAGTATGGCAGGGGGTAACACTGAAGCTTTCTTT
CDR3 length: 13; clone size: -; D gene: TRBD2; J gene: TRBJ2-5; V gene: TRBV6-4; CDR3 protein: CASVCGGQETQYF; CDR3 DNA: TGTGCCAGCGTCTGCGGGGGGCAAGAGACCCAGTACTTC
CDR3 length: 12; clone size: few; D gene: -; J gene: TRBJ1-1; V gene: TRBV5-1; CDR3 protein: CASSRGQSEAFF; CDR3 DNA: TGCGCCAGCAGCCGTGGACAGTCTGAAGCTTTCTTT
CDR3 length: 14; clone size: -; D gene: TRBD1; J gene: TRBJ1-1; V gene: TRBV6-5; CDR3 protein: CASRDRGITLEAFF; CDR3 DNA: TGTGCCAGCAGGGACAGGGGGATTACTCTTGAAGCTTTCTTT
CDR3 length: 16; clone size: -; D gene: TRBD2; J gene: TRBJ2-1; V gene: TRBV29-1; CDR3 protein: CSVEDYTGGGYNEQFF; CDR3 DNA: TGCAGCGTTGAAGACTATACTGGCGGGGGCTACAATGAGCAGTTCTTC
CDR3 length: 15; clone size: -; D gene: -; J gene: TRBJ2-5; V gene: TRBV5-1; CDR3 protein: CASSLGGADQETQYF; CDR3 DNA: TGCGCCAGCAGCTTAGGGGGGGCCGACCAAGAGACCCAGTACTTC
CDR3 length: 15; clone size: -; D gene: -; J gene: TRBJ1-4; V gene: TRBV11-1; CDR3 protein: CASSLAAGFREKLFF; CDR3 DNA: TGTGCCAGCAGCTTAGCGGCGGGTTTTCGTGAAAAACTGTTTTTT
CDR3 length: 14; clone size: -; D gene: -; J gene: TRBJ1-3; V gene: TRBV19; CDR3 protein: CASWPGVAGNTIYF; CDR3 DNA: TGTGCCAGTTGGCCAGGGGTCGCCGGAAACACCATATATTTT
CDR3 length: 13; clone size: -; D gene: -; J gene: TRBJ2-5; V gene: TRBV5-1; CDR3 protein: CASSFGQQETQYF; CDR3 DNA: TGCGCCAGCAGCTTCGGACAGCAAGAGACCCAGTACTTC
CDR3 length: 15; clone size: -; D gene: TRBD2; J gene: TRBJ2-1; V gene: TRBV5-1; CDR3 protein: CASSFPSGSGNEQFF; CDR3 DNA: TGCGCCAGCAGCTTTCCTAGCGGGTCGGGCAATGAGCAGTTCTTC
CDR3 length: 16; clone size: -; D gene: TRBD1; J gene: TRBJ1-2; V gene: TRBV7-9; CDR3 protein: CASSPTTGGRNYGYTF; CDR3 DNA: TGTGCCAGCAGCCCAACGACAGGGGGCAGGAACTATGGCTACACCTTC
CDR3 length: 19; clone size: -; D gene: TRBD2; J gene: TRBJ2-1; V gene: TRBV19; CDR3 protein: CASSTKTSGDPRSYNEQFF; CDR3 DNA: TGTGCCAGTAGTACAAAGACTAGCGGGGATCCCAGGTCCTACAATGAGCAGTTCTTC
CDR3 length: 14; clone size: -; D gene: -; J gene: TRBJ1-5; V gene: TRBV5-3; CDR3 protein: CARSFPYPGQPQHF; CDR3 DNA: TGTGCCAGAAGCTTCCCCTACCCTGGGCAGCCCCAGCATTTT
CDR3 length: 13; clone size: -; D gene: -; J gene: TRBJ1-1; V gene: TRBV7-2; CDR3 protein: CASIEQGSAEAFF; CDR3 DNA: TGTGCCAGCATCGAACAGGGTAGCGCTGAAGCTTTCTTT
CDR3 length: 16; clone size: -; D gene: -; J gene: TRBJ1-5; V gene: TRBV15; CDR3 protein: CATSRGGDLRNQPQHF; CDR3 DNA: TGTGCCACCAGCAGAGGCGGGGACTTACGAAATCAGCCCCAGCATTTT
CDR3 length: 14; clone size: -; D gene: TRBD2; J gene: TRBJ2-1; V gene: TRBV5-6; CDR3 protein: CASSRLAGGNEQFF; CDR3 DNA: TGTGCCAGCAGCCGACTAGCGGGGGGCAATGAGCAGTTCTTC
CDR3 length: 15; clone size: -; D gene: TRBD1; J gene: TRBJ2-1; V gene: TRBV5-1; CDR3 protein: CASSLMGQGYNEQFF; CDR3 DNA: TGCGCCAGCAGCTTGATGGGACAGGGGTACAATGAGCAGTTCTTC
CDR3 length: 14; clone size: -; D gene: -; J gene: TRBJ1-5; V gene: TRBV2; CDR3 protein: CASSEFRGNQPQHF; CDR3 DNA: TGTGCCAGCAGTGAATTTAGGGGCAATCAGCCCCAGCATTTT
CDR3 length: 12; clone size: few; D gene: -; J gene: TRBJ1-1; V gene: TRBV29-1; CDR3 protein: CSGAGLYTEAFF; CDR3 DNA: TGCAGCGGGGCGGGGTTGTACACTGAAGCTTTCTTT
CDR3 length: 16; clone size: -; D gene: -; J gene: TRBJ1-1; V gene: TRBV5-1; CDR3 protein: CASSGYREVGNTEAFF; CDR3 DNA: TGCGCCAGCAGCGGCTACAGGGAGGTGGGGAACACTGAAGCTTTCTTT
CDR3 length: 16; clone size: -; D gene: -; J gene: TRBJ1-6; V gene: TRBV19; CDR3 protein: CATHGGHQLYNSPLHF; CDR3 DNA: TGTGCCACCCACGGGGGGCATCAGCTGTATAATTCACCCCTCCACTTT
CDR3 length: 15; clone size: -; D gene: TRBD1; J gene: TRBJ1-2; V gene: TRBV6-4; CDR3 protein: CASRRDSGQGSGYTF; CDR3 DNA: TGTGCCAGCAGGCGGGATTCGGGACAGGGAAGTGGCTACACCTTC
CDR3 length: 12; clone size: -; D gene: -; J gene: TRBJ2-5; V gene: TRBV7-2; CDR3 protein: CASSLARETQYF; CDR3 DNA: TGTGCCAGCAGCTTAGCTAGAGAGACCCAGTACTTC
CDR3 length: 16; clone size: -; D gene: -; J gene: TRBJ2-7; V gene: TRBV19; CDR3 protein: CASSLVGGIASYEQYF; CDR3 DNA: TGTGCCAGTAGCCTCGTTGGTGGTATAGCGTCCTACGAGCAGTACTTC
CDR3 length: 16; clone size: -; D gene: TRBD2; J gene: TRBJ2-1; V gene: TRBV7-8; CDR3 protein: CASSLVRLAGGTEQFF; CDR3 DNA: TGTGCCAGCAGCTTAGTTCGGCTAGCGGGGGGTACTGAGCAGTTCTTC
CDR3 length: 13; clone size: -; D gene: TRBD1; J gene: TRBJ1-2; V gene: TRBV2; CDR3 protein: CASRDRVGVGYTF; CDR3 DNA: TGTGCCAGCAGGGACAGGGTCGGTGTTGGCTACACCTTC
CDR3 length: 13; clone size: -; D gene: -; J gene: TRBJ2-1; V gene: TRBV6-5; CDR3 protein: CASSYSGPARQFF; CDR3 DNA: TGTGCCAGCAGTTACTCGGGCCCCGCGAGGCAGTTCTTC
CDR3 length: 13; clone size: -; D gene: -; J gene: TRBJ2-7; V gene: TRBV19; CDR3 protein: CASSTTGTYEQYF; CDR3 DNA: TGTGCCAGTAGTACCACAGGGACCTACGAGCAGTACTTC
CDR3 length: 14; clone size: few; D gene: TRBD1; J gene: TRBJ2-7; V gene: TRBV2; CDR3 protein: CASRRTGSTYEQYF; CDR3 DNA: TGTGCCAGCAGGCGGACAGGGTCGACCTACGAGCAGTACTTC
CDR3 length: 14; clone size: -; D gene: -; J gene: TRBJ1-2; V gene: TRBV7-2; CDR3 protein: CASSYYSGAEGYTF; CDR3 DNA: TGTGCCAGCAGCTATTATTCGGGGGCAGAGGGCTACACCTTC
CDR3 length: 12; clone size: -; D gene: -; J gene: TRBJ2-5; V gene: TRBV6-1; CDR3 protein: CASSESREAQYF; CDR3 DNA: TGTGCCAGCAGTGAAAGCAGGGAGGCCCAGTACTTC
CDR3 length: 15; clone size: -; D gene: -; J gene: TRBJ2-1; V gene: TRBV9; CDR3 protein: CASSATRGGVNEQFF; CDR3 DNA: TGTGCCAGCAGCGCTACCAGGGGCGGTGTCAATGAGCAGTTCTTC
CDR3 length: 14; clone size: -; D gene: TRBD1; J gene: TRBJ2-5; V gene: TRBV12-5; CDR3 protein: CASGHRGPEGTQYF; CDR3 DNA: TGTGCTAGTGGTCACAGGGGACCTGAGGGGACCCAGTACTTC
CDR3 length: 15; clone size: -; D gene: -; J gene: TRBJ2-2; V gene: TRBV7-2; CDR3 protein: CASSLYGQPTGELFF; CDR3 DNA: TGTGCCAGCAGCTTATACGGGCAGCCCACCGGGGAGCTGTTTTTT
CDR3 length: 14; clone size: -; D gene: TRBD1; J gene: TRBJ2-7; V gene: TRBV19; CDR3 protein: CASTKTGGPYEQYF; CDR3 DNA: TGTGCCAGTACCAAAACAGGGGGCCCCTACGAGCAGTACTTC
CDR3 length: 13; clone size: -; D gene: TRBD1; J gene: TRBJ1-2; V gene: TRBV6-5; CDR3 protein: CASSWDSLRGYTF; CDR3 DNA: TGTGCCAGCAGTTGGGACAGCTTGCGGGGCTACACCTTC
CDR3 length: 15; clone size: -; D gene: TRBD1; J gene: TRBJ1-3; V gene: TRBV5-1; CDR3 protein: CASSLATGAGNTIYF; CDR3 DNA: TGCGCCAGCAGCTTGGCGACAGGGGCTGGAAACACCATATATTTT
CDR3 length: 15; clone size: once; D gene: -; J gene: TRBJ1-1; V gene: TRBV7-2; CDR3 protein: CASSIDRLVGSEAFF; CDR3 DNA: TGTGCCAGCAGCATTGACAGGCTTGTGGGTTCCGAAGCTTTCTTT
CDR3 length: 13; clone size: few; D gene: TRBD1; J gene: TRBJ1-5; V gene: TRBV30; CDR3 protein: CAVSTGPNQPQHF; CDR3 DNA: TGTGCTGTCTCGACAGGGCCCAATCAGCCCCAGCATTTT
CDR3 length: 15; clone size: few; D gene: -; J gene: TRBJ1-2; V gene: TRBV7-2; CDR3 protein: CASSLGGWENYGYTF; CDR3 DNA: TGTGCCAGCAGCTTAGGGGGGTGGGAGAACTATGGCTACACCTTC
CDR3 length: 13; clone size: -; D gene: -; J gene: TRBJ2-7; V gene: TRBV6-5; CDR3 protein: CASSRRDRREQYF; CDR3 DNA: TGTGCCAGCAGCCGCCGAGACAGGAGGGAGCAGTACTTC
CDR3 length: 14; clone size: -; D gene: -; J gene: TRBJ1-2; V gene: TRBV6-6; CDR3 protein: CASSPRTDTYGYTF; CDR3 DNA: TGTGCCAGCAGCCCGCGGACCGATACCTATGGCTACACCTTC
CDR3 length: 15; clone size: -; D gene: TRBD1; J gene: TRBJ1-4; V gene: TRBV5-1; CDR3 protein: CASSLEAGGNEKLFF; CDR3 DNA: TGCGCCAGCAGCTTGGAGGCAGGGGGCAATGAAAAACTGTTTTTT
CDR3 length: 16; clone size: -; D gene: TRBD1; J gene: TRBJ1-3; V gene: TRBV19; CDR3 protein: CASSTTGGFSGNTIYF; CDR3 DNA: TGTGCCAGTAGTACGACAGGGGGATTCTCTGGAAACACCATATATTTT
CDR3 length: 16; clone size: -; D gene: -; J gene: TRBJ2-7; V gene: TRBV18; CDR3 protein: CASSPPVDGAPYEQYF; CDR3 DNA: TGTGCCAGCTCACCACCGGTGGATGGGGCCCCCTACGAGCAGTACTTC
CDR3 length: 12; clone size: -; D gene: -; J gene: TRBJ2-1; V gene: TRBV29-1; CDR3 protein: CSVEPGTSEQFF; CDR3 DNA: TGCAGCGTTGAACCCGGGACGAGTGAGCAGTTCTTC
CDR3 length: 15; clone size: few; D gene: -; J gene: TRBJ1-6; V gene: TRBV25-1; CDR3 protein: CASSESAGHNSPLHF; CDR3 DNA: TGTGCCAGCAGTGAATCGGCAGGCCATAATTCACCCCTCCACTTT
CDR3 length: 14; clone size: -; D gene: -; J gene: TRBJ1-2; V gene: TRBV6-5; CDR3 protein: CASRTTGTGYGYTF; CDR3 DNA: TGTGCCAGCAGGACCACAGGGACGGGCTATGGCTACACCTTC